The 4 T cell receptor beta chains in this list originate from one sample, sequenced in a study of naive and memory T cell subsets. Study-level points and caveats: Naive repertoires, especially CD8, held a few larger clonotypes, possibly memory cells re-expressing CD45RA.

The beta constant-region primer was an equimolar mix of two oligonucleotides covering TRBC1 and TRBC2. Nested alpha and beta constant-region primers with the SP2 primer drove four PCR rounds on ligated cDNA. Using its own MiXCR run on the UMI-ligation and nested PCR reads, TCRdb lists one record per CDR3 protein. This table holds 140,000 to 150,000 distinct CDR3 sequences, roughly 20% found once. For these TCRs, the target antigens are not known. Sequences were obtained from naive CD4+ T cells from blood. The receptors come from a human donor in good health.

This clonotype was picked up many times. CDR3 residues: CSVEGALGTEAFF. For the CDR3, the DNA is TGCAGCGTTGAAGGCGCCCTGGGCACTGAAGCTTTCTTT. The chain couples TRBV29-1 to TRBJ1-1; D remains unclear. The V and J ends lost 1 base and 4 bases respectively, with 10 bases between them. Germline CDR1 is SQVTM and CDR2 is ANQGSEA. The CDR3 is 13 amino acids.

CDR3 bases: TGTGCCAGTAGTATGGGGGGAATAAGGAACACTGAAGCTTTCTTT. Translation gives CASSMGGIRNTEAFF. The chain combines TRBV19 with TRBJ1-1; D is possibly TRBD1 (5 bases). Germline values: CDR1 LNHDA, CDR2 SQIVND (reference sequence). The CDR3 totals 15 residues. V lost 3 bases, J lost 1 base, and 12 bases lay in between.

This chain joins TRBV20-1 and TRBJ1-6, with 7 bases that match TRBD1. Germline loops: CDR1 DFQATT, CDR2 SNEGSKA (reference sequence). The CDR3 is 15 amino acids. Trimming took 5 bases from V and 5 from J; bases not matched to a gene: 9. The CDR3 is CSALKSGTDNSPLHF. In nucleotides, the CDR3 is TGCAGTGCTTTAAAGTCCGGGACAGATAATTCACCCCTCCACTTT.

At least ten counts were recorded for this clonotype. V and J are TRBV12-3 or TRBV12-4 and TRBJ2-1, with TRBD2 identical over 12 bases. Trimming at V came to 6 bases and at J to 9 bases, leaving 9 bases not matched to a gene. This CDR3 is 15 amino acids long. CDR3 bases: TGTGCCAGCAGAAGACTAGCGGGAGCCTTAGGTGAGCAGTTCTTC. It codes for CASRRLAGALGEQFF.